This T cell receptor (beta chain) is drawn from a study of breast tumors, draining lymph nodes, adjacent tissues. Findings and limits, study-wide: Most tumor T cells seemingly derive from lymph node, then expand in tumor. Tumor repertoires ranked between lymph nodes and nontumor tissue in diversity, with V and J gene preferences.

Samples came from axillary lymph nodes draining the breast cancer. TCRdb ran MiXCR on the multiplex PCR reads and lists one entry per CDR3 protein. This table has some 100,000 distinct CDR3 sequences, around 20% appearing once. This clonotype occurred many times. No antigen is known for it. This CDR3 region has 14 residues. Deletions cut 7 bases from V and 2 bases from J, with 12 bases between. Germline V gene data show CDR1 as KGHDR and CDR2 as SFDVKD. This chain uses TRBV24-1 with TRBJ2-3; weak D call: TRBD1 (5 bases). This sequence was found in a female donor with breast cancer. Some clones in this sample may be carry-over from other donors' samples. Sequences were obtained from axillary lymph node tissue. The CDR3, as DNA: TGTGCCACCAGGGACGGACATCACACAGATACGCAGTATTTT. Amino acid sequence: CATRDGHHTDTQYF.